This record covers a single T cell receptor (beta chain). Original processing notes: Using reference gene primer amplification, nucleated cell counts were estimated. The data were produced by immunoSEQ multiplex PCR, yet TCRdb's version contains in-frame clones alone and is incomplete. V, J and clone size reflect that table, while D and trimming were determined from the DNA. The repertoire has about 260,000 clones, approximately 86% of them found once; the top ten carry about 9.2%. This record belongs to a study of blood T cell repertoires in COVID-19. Study information: COVID-19 samples from acute and convalescent phases originated in the United States, Italy and Spain. Sources were T cells, B-cell-depleted T cells, or PBMCs; the material itself was cDNA or gDNA.

The CDR3 runs to 15 residues. In germline, CDR1 is SGHNT, CDR2 YYREEE (reference sequence). V shed 4 bases, J shed 1 base, and the junction held 4 bases outside the gene matches. Specimen: peripheral blood. This receptor was identified in a middle-aged man who had recovered from COVID-19. V and J are TRBV5-4 and TRBJ2-2; TRBD1 matches 7 bases. CDR3 bases: TGTGCCAGCAGCACGGGACAGTTGAACACCGGGGAGCTGTTTTTT. Encoded protein: CASSTGQLNTGELFF.